Listed here are 21 T cell receptor beta chains from one sample, sequenced in a study of spatial heterogeneity in lung cancer. The time point was: blood at routine non-recurrence follow-up after resection. MiXCR, applied by TCRdb to the 5' RACE reads, yields one record per CDR3 protein. The sample contains 40,000 to 50,000 distinct CDR3 sequences, over 9.5% of which appear only once. Sample: PBMCs, taken at follow-up. The receptors stem from a female donor with early-stage non-small cell lung cancer.

This clonotype has just a few counts. The chain uses TRBV5-1 and TRBJ1-2; D gene unclear. From germline, CDR1 is SGHRS and CDR2 YFSETQ. The V end lost 0 bases, the J end lost 2 bases, and 14 bases lay between the germline ends. This CDR3 has 16 amino acids. The CDR3 DNA is TGCGCCAGCAGCTTGGACGCAGCTAACACCAACTATGGCTACACCTTC. Amino acids: CASSLDAANTNYGYTF.

This clonotype was counted ten times or more. The gene calls are TRBV30 and TRBJ1-5; D not resolved. The CDR3 has 14 amino acids. Trimming pared 3 bases from V and 0 bases from J, leaving 9 bases between. Germline V gene lookup returns CDR1 GTSNPN and CDR2 SVGIG (reference sequence). For the CDR3, the DNA is TGTGCCTGGAGCGGAGGTTATAGCAATCAGCCCCAGCATTTT. This gives the protein CAWSGGYSNQPQHF.

CDR3 nucleotides: TGTGCCAGCAGCAAAGCGCCCCAAGGGGAAGCTTTCTTT. It specifies CASSKAPQGEAFF. V usage is TRBV21-1 and J usage is TRBJ1-1. TRBV21-1 is classified as a pseudogene. The CDR3 runs 13 residues.

V and J are TRBV6-2 or TRBV6-3 and TRBJ1-5, with 10 bases that match TRBD1. Trimming removed 0 bases from V and 4 bases from J; junction bases left unmatched: 6. Per the germline V gene, CDR1 is MNHEY and CDR2 is SVGEGT. There are 17 residues in the CDR3. The CDR3 DNA reads as TGTGCCAGCAGTTACTCCGAGACAGGGGGCATGAATCAGCCCCAGCATTTT. This codes for CASSYSETGGMNQPQHF.

This clonotype was seen a few times. The chain recombines TRBV28 with TRBJ2-7, with D tentatively TRBD2 (7 bases). CDR1 and CDR2 (germline): MDHEN, SYDVKM. V dropped 5 bases and J dropped 1 base, with 15 bases sitting between them. The CDR3 runs to 15 residues. CDR3 region: CASSPEGGTSYEQYF. The DNA of the CDR3 is TGTGCCAGCAGTCCGGAGGGGGGGACTTCCTACGAGCAGTACTTC. The variable domain in full, completed from reference TRBV28 and TRBJ2-7, reads DVKVTQSSRYLVKRTGEKVFLECVQDMDHENMFWYRQDPGLGLRLIYFSYDVKMKEKGDIPEGYSVSREKKERFSLILESASTNQTSMYLCASSPEGGTSYEQYFGPGTRLTVT.

A word on this clonotype: A clone one base away is much larger, so this may be a read error. The DNA of the CDR3 is TGTGCCCGCAGTCAGGGGATTAGCACAGATACGCAGTATTTT. Protein product: CARSQGISTDTQYF. V is TRBV6-6 and J is TRBJ2-3, with a possible D match to TRBD1 (6 bases). The CDR3 extends over 14 amino acids. Germline V gives CDR1 MNHNY, CDR2 SVGAGI (reference sequence).

This clonotype was counted only a few times. The J gene is TRBJ2-1, the V gene TRBV5-1, with a tentative D call TRBD2 (5 bases). This CDR3 is 12 amino acids long. The germline gives CDR1 SGHRS, CDR2 YFSETQ. Trimming took off 0 bases at V and 9 bases at J, with 7 bases between the two ends. In nucleotides, the CDR3 is TGCGCCAGCAGCTTGGAGGAGGCTGAGCAGTTCTTC. Translation: CASSLEEAEQFF.

This clonotype was counted at least ten times. J is TRBJ2-3 and V is TRBV7-2, with unresolved D. The CDR3 has 15 residues. In germline, CDR1 is SGHTA, CDR2 FQGNSA. With 1 base removed from V and 0 bases from J, the gap between germline ends came to 8 bases. The CDR3 reads CASSLDSASTDTQYF. In DNA, the CDR3 is TGTGCCAGCAGCTTAGACTCGGCTAGCACAGATACGCAGTATTTT. The whole variable domain, remainder taken from reference TRBV7-2 and TRBJ2-3, is GAGVSQSPSNKVTEKGKDVELRCDPISGHTALYWYRQSLGQGLEFLIYFQGNSAPDKSGLPSDRFSAERTGGSVSTLTIQRTQQEDSAVYLCASSLDSASTDTQYFGPGTRLTVL.

The sample holds many counts of this clonotype. V usage is TRBV12-3 or TRBV12-4 and J usage is TRBJ2-2; D gene uncertain. The V end was cut by 7 bases, the J end by 2 bases, with 14 bases between. The CDR3 has 15 amino acids. CDR3 in amino acids: CASTLEPRNTGELFF. The DNA for the CDR3 is TGTGCCAGCACCCTGGAACCTCGAAACACCGGGGAGCTGTTTTTT.

This clonotype was counted a few times. The V call is TRBV4-2, the J call TRBJ1-5; no clear D. The CDR3 length is 13 residues. Trimming cost V 4 bases and J 5 bases, with 9 bases left between them. The germline V gene encodes CDR1 LGHNA and CDR2 YNFKEQ. CDR3 in amino acids: CASSREVDQPQHF. Here the CDR3 DNA reads TGTGCCAGCAGCCGCGAGGTCGATCAGCCCCAGCATTTT.

This clonotype has at least ten counts. V is TRBV6-2 or TRBV6-3 and J is TRBJ1-4; 8 bases map to TRBD1. J lost 8 bases, V lost 2 bases, and 4 bases had no gene match. The CDR3 has 14 amino acids. Germline V gene lookup returns CDR1 MNHEY and CDR2 SVGEGT. CDR3 nucleotide sequence: TGTGCCAGCAGTTACGCCGGGACAGGCGAAAAACTGTTTTTT. This codes for CASSYAGTGEKLFF.

This clonotype appeared many times. The chain combines TRBV7-2 with TRBJ1-1; D possibly corresponds to TRBD1 (5 bases). The CDR3 spans 14 residues. The germline gives CDR1 SGHTA, CDR2 FQGNSA. The germline V and J ends were trimmed by 6 bases and 1 base, with 12 bases remaining between them. This chain's CDR3 is CASRVVDRNTEAFF. The CDR3 DNA reads as TGTGCCAGCAGGGTGGTCGACAGGAACACTGAAGCTTTCTTT.

This clonotype has just a few counts. The rearrangement links TRBV7-3 to TRBJ1-4; D remains unclear. Germline-derived CDR1 and CDR2 are SGHTA and FQGTGA. The CDR3 has 13 residues. Trimming took off 0 bases at V and 12 bases at J, with 11 bases between the two ends. CDR3 DNA: TGTGCCAGCAGCTTAACCCAGGACGGGGAACTGTTTTTT. Amino acids: CASSLTQDGELFF.

This clonotype has only a few counts. The chain couples TRBV6-2 or TRBV6-3 to TRBJ2-2, with D uncertain. The CDR3 has 16 residues. CDR1 MNHEY and CDR2 SVGEGT come from the germline V gene. V lost 2 bases and J 0 bases, leaving 10 bases between the germline ends. The CDR3 bases are TGTGCCAGCAGTTACCCTAGGGTTTCGAACACCGGGGAGCTGTTTTTT. The encoded protein is CASSYPRVSNTGELFF.

This clonotype has ten or more counts. The chain has TRBV28 and TRBJ2-1; 8 bases are a match to TRBD1. V gave up 6 bases and J gave up 14 bases; unmatched junction bases: 6. Per germline, CDR1 MDHEN and CDR2 SYDVKM. CDR3 length: 11 residues. The CDR3 protein is CASSLDREEFF. The CDR3, as DNA: TGTGCCAGCAGCTTGGACAGGGAGGAGTTCTTC.

The rearrangement joins TRBV9 to TRBJ1-1; no reliable D call. This CDR3 has 16 residues. From germline, CDR1 is SGDLS and CDR2 YYNGEE. Trimming stripped 3 bases from V and 0 bases from J, with 15 bases between. CDR3 region: CASSGDPDDLNTEAFF. CDR3 DNA sequence: TGTGCCAGCAGCGGAGACCCAGACGACTTGAACACTGAAGCTTTCTTT.

The chain links TRBV6-6 to TRBJ2-3; no reliable D call. The V end lost 5 bases, the J end lost 2 bases, and 2 bases lay between the germline ends. This CDR3 has 11 residues. Germline loops: CDR1 MNHNY, CDR2 SVGAGI (reference sequence). CDR3: CASSPTDTQYF. CDR3 coding DNA: TGTGCCAGCAGTCCCACAGATACGCAGTATTTT.

This chain links TRBV18 with TRBJ2-5, with 7 bases identical to TRBD1. J gave up 5 bases and V 6 bases, and 6 bases lay outside the gene matches. This CDR3 region has 13 residues. Per germline, CDR1 KGHSH and CDR2 LQKENI. Here the CDR3 DNA reads TGTGCCAGCTCGGCGACAGGGACGGAGACCCAGTACTTC. It translates to CASSATGTETQYF. Full variable domain (remainder filled in from reference TRBV18 and TRBJ2-5): NAGVMQNPRHLVRRRGQEARLRCSPMKGHSHVYWYRQLPEEGLKFMVYLQKENIIDESGMPKERFSAEFPKEGPSILRIQQVVRGDSAAYFCASSATGTETQYFGPGTRLLVL.

This clonotype occurred many times. V is TRBV20-1 and J is TRBJ2-7; D unclear. The CDR3 spans 14 residues. The V and J ends lost 0 bases and 2 bases respectively, with 11 bases between them. The germline V gene has CDR1 DFQATT and CDR2 SNEGSKA (reference sequence). The CDR3 reads CSARDVGSPYEQYF. DNA of the CDR3: TGCAGTGCTAGAGATGTCGGCTCCCCCTACGAGCAGTACTTC.

This chain uses TRBV12-3 or TRBV12-4 with TRBJ2-7, with 8 bases that match TRBD2. V shed 5 bases and J 9 bases; nucleotides not matched to a gene: 9. The CDR3 covers 13 residues. The CDR3 nucleotides read TGTGCCAGCAGTCCGGGGGGGCAGTCGTCGCAGTACTTC. It is translated as CASSPGGQSSQYF.

J is TRBJ1-6 and V is TRBV15; D is perhaps TRBD1 (5 bases). Germline loops: CDR1 LNHNV, CDR2 YYDKDF (reference sequence). V was shortened by 5 bases and J by 2 bases, with 13 bases between the two germline ends. This CDR3 is 16 amino acids long. CDR3 nucleotides: TGTGCCACCAGCCCCCGCAGGGCAGCCTATAATTCACCCCTCCACTTT. It encodes CATSPRRAAYNSPLHF.